The 25 T cell receptor beta chains below come from one sample, sequenced in a study of T cell repertoires in cytomegalovirus infection. TCRdb used MiXCR to reprocess the reads, holding one entry per CDR3 protein. The sample includes about 920,000 distinct CDR3 sequences, around 31% seen only once; the top ten take over 11%. Their specific antigens are unknown. The source was cultured CD8+ T cells from PBMCs, collected from culture after CMV antigen stimulation. All receptors derive from a human donor in good health (CMV status not recorded). Some clones in this sample may be carry-over from other donors' samples.

This chain uses TRBV7-4 with TRBJ1-1; 7 bases are a match to TRBD1. With 2 bases clipped from V and 0 bases from J, the junction kept 15 bases outside the gene matches. The CDR3 consists of 19 residues. CDR1 SGHVT and CDR2 SQSDAQ come from the germline V gene. The CDR3 here is CASSLNVVRPGGMNTEAFF. The CDR3 DNA follows: TGTGCCAGCAGCTTAAACGTCGTCCGGCCAGGGGGGATGAACACTGAAGCTTTCTTT.

This chain uses TRBV6-1 with TRBJ2-6; D unresolved. The V gene's germline CDR1 is MNHNS and CDR2 SASEGT. The CDR3 consists of 11 residues. Trimming shortened V by 11 bases and J by 3 bases, and 5 bases separated the two germline ends. The CDR3 reads CAASGANVLTF. The CDR3 nucleotides read TGTGCCGCCAGTGGGGCCAACGTCCTGACTTTC.

This clonotype was detected a few times. The junction differs from germline at one of its ends, possibly a read error. The chain combines TRBV2 with TRBJ1-5, with a possible D match to TRBD1 (6 bases). Germline V gene data show CDR1 as SNHLY and CDR2 as FYNNEI. CDR3 length: 14 residues. The CDR3 spells CVSSHDRSNQPQHF. In nucleotides, the CDR3 is TGTGTCAGCAGTCATGACAGGAGCAATCAGCCCCAGCATTTT.

The rearrangement uses TRBV7-9 and TRBJ2-7; D might be TRBD1 (5 bases). Germline lookup yields CDR1 SEHNR and CDR2 FQNEAQ (reference sequence). The V and J ends lost 5 bases and 3 bases respectively, with 11 bases between them. The CDR3 totals 13 residues. The CDR3 DNA follows: TGTGCCAGCAGCGAGGACAACTACTACGAGCAGTACGTC. The encoded protein is CASSEDNYYEQYV.

The chain joins TRBV3-1 to TRBJ1-2; tentative D call: TRBD1 (6 bases). Deletions cut 2 bases from V and 2 bases from J, with 12 bases between. This CDR3 has 15 residues. Germline assignment: CDR1 LGHDT and CDR2 YNNKEL (reference sequence). The CDR3 DNA sequence: TGTGCCAGCAGCCAACTGGACAGCCTAAACTATGGCTACACCTTC. This sequence encodes CASSQLDSLNYGYTF.

The rearrangement uses TRBV28 and TRBJ2-7, with 7 nucleotides matching TRBD2. The J segment lost 1 base and the V segment lost 6 bases, leaving 6 bases of the junction unmatched. The CDR3 consists of 14 residues. Germline CDR1 reads MDHEN; CDR2 reads SYDVKM. The CDR3 DNA reads as TGTGCCAGCAGCTTCACGGGGGGATCCTACGAGCAGTACGTC. Its translation: CASSFTGGSYEQYV.

This clonotype was seen a handful of times. This chain connects TRBV28 to TRBJ2-1, with a possible D match to TRBD2 (7 bases). From germline, CDR1 is MDHEN and CDR2 SYDVKM. The CDR3 is 15 residues long. Between the trimmed V and J ends, which lost 5 bases and 3 bases, there was a span of 14 bases. The CDR3 here is CASSRGGAVYNEQFF. The CDR3, as DNA: TGTGCCAGCAGTCGTGGGGGGGCGGTCTACAATGAGCAGTTCTTC.

V and J are TRBV24-1 and TRBJ2-2; D is unclear. The V end was cut by 6 bases, the J end by 6 bases, with 7 bases between. Germline lookup yields CDR1 KGHDR and CDR2 SFDVKD. The CDR3 spans 12 residues. CDR3 in amino acids: CATSSRSGELFF. The CDR3 coding sequence is TGTGCCACCAGTAGTAGGTCCGGGGAGCTGTTTTTT.

This clonotype has just a few counts. The chain couples TRBV12-3 or TRBV12-4 to TRBJ1-2, with 10 bases lining up with TRBD1. This CDR3 is built from 14 residues. V gave up 6 bases and J gave up 8 bases; unmatched junction bases: 9. The CDR3 reads CASRETGGAGGYTF. The CDR3 nucleotides are TGTGCCAGCAGGGAGACAGGGGGCGCAGGCGGCTACACCTTC.

The genes are TRBV3-1 and TRBJ2-1, with 12 bases that match TRBD2. CDR3 length equals 17 residues. V shed 0 bases, J shed 7 bases, and the junction held 7 bases outside the gene matches. Germline V CDR1 and CDR2: LGHDT, YNNKEL (reference sequence). The CDR3 loop is CASSQDQLAGGSNEQFF. The CDR3 DNA follows: TGTGCCAGCAGCCAAGATCAGCTAGCGGGGGGGTCAAATGAGCAGTTCTTC.

The CDR3 nucleotides read TGCAGTGCTTCCGGGACTAGCGGGGACCATTTTGATGAGCAGTACTTC. Its protein is CSASGTSGDHFDEQYF. V usage is TRBV20-1 and J usage is TRBJ2-7, with 13 bases fitting TRBD2. V shed 5 bases, J shed 7 bases, and the junction held 14 bases outside the gene matches. Per germline, CDR1 DFQATT and CDR2 SNEGSKA (reference sequence). The CDR3 sequence is 16 residues long.

The chain couples TRBV12-5 to TRBJ2-5; 10 nucleotides agree with TRBD1. Germline V gene data show CDR1 as LGHNT and CDR2 as FRNRAP. The CDR3 runs to 14 residues. V was clipped by 6 bases and J by 5 bases; unmatched bases: 6. The CDR3 reads CASGTGGILETQYF. CDR3 DNA: TGTGCTAGTGGGACAGGGGGCATTTTGGAGACCCAGTACTTC. Supplemented by reference TRBV12-5 and TRBJ2-5, the full variable domain reads DARVTQTPRHKVTEMGQEVTMRCQPILGHNTVFWYRQTMMQGLELLAYFRNRAPLDDSGMPKDRFSAEMPDATLATLKIQPSEPRDSAVYFCASGTGGILETQYFGPGTRLLVL.

This chain links TRBV4-2 with TRBJ1-2, with no clear D. Germline values: CDR1 LGHNA, CDR2 YNFKEQ. The CDR3 runs to 15 residues. V was trimmed by 3 bases and J by 3 bases, leaving 14 bases between them. The CDR3 loop is CASSQSTESDYGYTF. The CDR3 nucleotides read TGTGCCAGCAGCCAGTCGACCGAATCTGACTATGGCTACACCTTC.

The rearrangement uses TRBV27 and TRBJ2-1; D might be TRBD1 or TRBD2, each matching 6 bases. Trimming left V 5 bases short and J 8 bases short, with 16 bases between. The CDR3 runs to 14 residues. CDR1 is MNHEY, CDR2 SMNVEV, per germline (reference sequence). The CDR3 DNA follows: TGTGCCAGCAGTCCACGGGGGCTGGGAGATGAGCAGTTCTTC. Translation: CASSPRGLGDEQFF.

V and J are TRBV11-2 and TRBJ2-5, with 13 positions matching TRBD2. The CDR3 runs to 17 residues. Unmatched junction bases numbered 10, after V lost 4 bases and J lost 5 bases. From germline, CDR1 is SGHAT and CDR2 FQNNGV. The chain's CDR3 is CASSSRLGTSGKETQYF. The DNA for the CDR3 is TGTGCCAGCAGCTCACGTTTAGGGACTAGCGGGAAGGAGACCCAGTACTTC.

This chain links TRBV2 with TRBJ2-3, with D possibly matching TRBD1 (8 bases). The germline V and J ends were trimmed by 8 bases and 8 bases, with 23 bases remaining between them. Germline loops: CDR1 SNHLY, CDR2 FYNNEI. The CDR3 is 15 amino acids. The CDR3 spells CASSRTGRGRGTQYF. The CDR3 region has the DNA TGTGCCAGCTCGCGGACAGGGAGGGGCCGTGGTACGCAGTATTTT.

As regards this clonotype: Compared with germline, one end of the junction differs, possibly owing to a read error. This chain joins TRBV7-9 and TRBJ1-1, with D possibly being TRBD1 (6 bases). The CDR3 sequence is 15 residues long. Per the germline V gene, CDR1 is SEHNR and CDR2 is FQNEAQ (reference sequence). The CDR3: CASSATGILNTVAFF. The CDR3, as DNA: TGTGCCAGCAGCGCAACAGGGATCCTCAACACTGTAGCTTTCTTT.

The chain carries TRBV6-1 and TRBJ1-5; TRBD1 agrees at 7 bases. The CDR3 runs to 14 residues. The J segment lost 5 bases and the V segment lost 5 bases, leaving 6 bases of the junction unmatched. Germline values: CDR1 MNHNS, CDR2 SASEGT. CDR3 bases: TGTGCCAGCAGTCTCAGGGGGACCCATCAGCCCCAGCATTTT. Translated, it gives CASSLRGTHQPQHF.

The J gene is TRBJ2-3, the V gene TRBV13; 11 bases fit TRBD2. The CDR3 is 15 residues long. V was pared by 4 bases and J by 4 bases, with 4 bases of the junction left unmatched. Germline V gene sequence: CDR1 PRHDT, CDR2 FYEKMQ (reference sequence). The CDR3 protein is CASSSGTSGSDTQYF. CDR3 bases: TGTGCCAGCAGCTCCGGGACTAGCGGTTCAGATACGCAGTATTTT.

This chain connects TRBV6-2 or TRBV6-3 to TRBJ2-1; D is possibly TRBD2 (5 bases). The germline gives CDR1 MNHEY, CDR2 SVGEGT. The V and J ends lost 3 bases and 4 bases respectively, with 13 bases between them. CDR3 length: 15 residues. CDR3 coding DNA: TGTGCCAGCAGTTATGGAGCGGAGACTTACAATGAGCAGTTCTTC. Its protein is CASSYGAETYNEQFF.

This clonotype has just one count. The rearrangement links TRBV7-6 to TRBJ2-5, with 10 positions matching TRBD1. The length of the CDR3 is 17 residues. V gave up 5 bases and J gave up 5 bases; unmatched junction bases: 14. Looked up from germline, CDR1 is SGHVS and CDR2 is FNYEAQ. The CDR3 DNA reads TGTGCCAGCAGCCCTAGCCCGGGACAGGGGAAAAGGGAGACCCAGTACTTC. It encodes CASSPSPGQGKRETQYF.

The chain has TRBV6-5 and TRBJ2-3, with 7 bases matching TRBD1. V lost 4 bases to trimming and J lost 3 bases; unmatched junction nucleotides: 4. Per the germline V gene, CDR1 is MNHEY and CDR2 is SVGAGI. This CDR3 region has 14 residues. The CDR3 loop reads CASSSDRRTDTQYF. The CDR3 nucleotides are TGTGCCAGCAGTTCGGACAGGCGAACAGATACGCAGTATTTT.

This clonotype was picked up a small number of times. The rearrangement joins TRBV7-8 to TRBJ1-1, with 7 bases lining up with TRBD1. V lost 1 base to trimming and J lost 3 bases; unmatched junction nucleotides: 8. This CDR3 is 16 amino acids long. Germline V gene lookup returns CDR1 SGHVS and CDR2 FQNEAQ. CDR3 amino acids: CASSLGPLTGDTEAFF. Written as DNA, the CDR3 is TGTGCCAGCAGCTTAGGCCCTCTAACAGGGGACACTGAAGCTTTCTTT. Together with reference TRBV7-8 and TRBJ1-1, the CDR3 gives the full variable domain: GAGVSQSPRYKVAKRGQDVALRCDPISGHVSLFWYQQALGQGPEFLTYFQNEAQLDKSGLPSDRFFAERPEGSVSTLKIQRTQQEDSAVYLCASSLGPLTGDTEAFFGQGTRLTVV.

This clonotype has only a few counts. The chain couples TRBV27 to TRBJ2-2; TRBD2 aligns across 8 bases. V lost 5 bases to trimming and J lost 1 base; unmatched junction nucleotides: 12. This CDR3 has 18 amino acids. Germline V gene data show CDR1 as MNHEY and CDR2 as SMNVEV (reference sequence). The CDR3 spells CASSGGWSGGLNTGELFF. CDR3 sequence (DNA): TGTGCCAGCAGTGGGGGTTGGAGCGGGGGATTGAACACCGGGGAGCTGTTTTTT.

The chain uses TRBV27 and TRBJ2-7; 7 nucleotides line up with TRBD1. Unmatched junction bases numbered 8, after V lost 4 bases and J lost 2 bases. CDR1 MNHEY and CDR2 SMNVEV come from the germline V gene (reference sequence). There are 15 residues in the CDR3. The CDR3 nucleotides read TGTGCCAGCAGTTCCGACAGGGAAAGAACCTACGAGCAGTACTTC. Translation gives CASSSDRERTYEQYF.